The clone carrying this TCR beta chain was observed a few times. The sample is drawn from a study of cytomegalovirus exposure and HLA in healthy donors. The study ran its PCR with 60 Vbeta and 13 Jbeta primers. Measured with immunoSEQ multiplex PCR; TCRdb has only the in-frame clones, and not every one. The sample lists under 35,000 clones, roughly 44% seen once, with just under 2% in the top ten. The germline V gene has CDR1 MGHRA and CDR2 YSYEKL. The CDR3 is 16 amino acids. V was cut by 1 base and J by 6 bases, with 13 bases left in between. The chain links TRBV4-1 to TRBJ1-6, with TRBD1 as a possible D gene (5 bases). Sequencing was done on a sample of PBMCs. The TCR sequence derives from a woman aged 45-65 years in good health and CMV-seronegative. DNA of the CDR3: TGCGCCAGCAGCCAAGGGGGGGGTCTGATTAATTCACCCCTCCACTTT. It translates to CASSQGGGLINSPLHF.